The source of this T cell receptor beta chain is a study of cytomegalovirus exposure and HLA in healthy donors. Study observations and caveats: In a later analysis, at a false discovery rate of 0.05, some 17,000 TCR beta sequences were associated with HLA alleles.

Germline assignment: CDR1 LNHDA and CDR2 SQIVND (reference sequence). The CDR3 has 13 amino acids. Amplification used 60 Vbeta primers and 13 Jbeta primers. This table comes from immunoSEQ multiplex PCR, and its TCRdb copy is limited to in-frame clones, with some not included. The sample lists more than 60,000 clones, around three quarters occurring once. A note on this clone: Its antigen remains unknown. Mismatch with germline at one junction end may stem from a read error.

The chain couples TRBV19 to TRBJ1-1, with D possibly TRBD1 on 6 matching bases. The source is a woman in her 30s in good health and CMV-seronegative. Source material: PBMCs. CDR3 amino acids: CASKQGMNTGAFF. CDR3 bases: TGTGCCAGCAAACAGGGTATGAACACTGGAGCTTTCTTT.